The 13 T cell receptor beta chains listed next were all sequenced from one sample in a study of blood T cell repertoires in COVID-19. Using immunoSEQ multiplex PCR, the repertoire was profiled, and TCRdb retains in-frame clones only, with some absent. This table holds about 100,000 clones, approximately 89% found once. Sample: peripheral blood. These receptors were taken from a man aged 55 to 69 with acute or convalescent COVID-19.

The chain combines TRBV24-1 with TRBJ2-7; 8 positions match TRBD1. V dropped 7 bases and J dropped 7; count of bases not matched to a gene: 17. Looked up from germline, CDR1 is KGHDR and CDR2 is SFDVKD. The CDR3 spans 16 residues. CDR3 nucleotides: TGTGCCACCAGAACTGGACAGGGCCTTTCTAAGCTGGAGCAGTACGTC. Its protein is CATRTGQGLSKLEQYV.

This rearrangement joins TRBV15 to TRBJ1-5, with 9 bases matching TRBD1. Germline V CDR1 and CDR2: LNHNV, YYDKDF (reference sequence). With V trimmed by 8 bases and J by 3 bases, 2 bases remained unmatched. The length of the CDR3 is 13 residues. CDR3 in amino acids: CATGTGINQPQHF. For the CDR3, the DNA is TGTGCCACCGGGACAGGGATCAATCAGCCCCAGCATTTT. Combining the CDR3 with reference TRBV15 and TRBJ1-5 gives the whole variable domain DAMVIQNPRYQVTQFGKPVTLSCSQTLNHNVMYWYQQKSSQAPKLLFHYYDKDFNNEADTPDNFQSRRPNTSFCFLDIRSPGLGDTAMYLCATGTGINQPQHFGDGTRLSIL.

The CDR3 loop reads CASSQDPRGGGQETQYF. For the CDR3, the DNA is TGTGCCAGCAGCCAAGACCCGCGGGGCGGGGGCCAAGAGACCCAGTACTTC. The J gene is TRBJ2-5, the V gene TRBV4-2; 7 bases map to TRBD2. CDR3 length: 17 amino acids. With 0 bases clipped from V and 1 base from J, the junction kept 8 bases outside the gene matches. CDR1 and CDR2 (germline): LGHNA, YNFKEQ.

The CDR3 region is CASSQDGLWDIRSQPQHF. DNA for the CDR3: TGCGCCAGCAGCCAAGATGGGTTATGGGACATACGGTCCCAGCCCCAGCATTTT. This chain joins TRBV4-1 and TRBJ1-5; a weak D match, TRBD1 (6 bases). V lost 0 bases and J 7 bases, leaving 22 bases between the germline ends. The CDR3 totals 18 residues. CDR1 and CDR2 (germline): MGHRA, YSYEKL.

The chain joins TRBV4-1 to TRBJ2-5; 8 positions match TRBD1. Trimming removed 1 base from V and 6 bases from J; junction bases left unmatched: 10. Germline loops: CDR1 MGHRA, CDR2 YSYEKL. The CDR3 sequence is 16 residues long. This chain's CDR3 is CASSQVPGQGPKTQYF. CDR3 in DNA: TGCGCCAGCAGCCAAGTGCCAGGACAGGGTCCGAAGACCCAGTACTTC.

The gene calls are TRBV28 and TRBJ1-2; D ambiguous. The CDR3 consists of 12 residues. The V and J ends lost 5 bases and 3 bases respectively, with 7 bases between them. Germline values: CDR1 MDHEN, CDR2 SYDVKM. DNA for the CDR3: TGTGCCAGCAGTCTCCGGGACTATGGCTACACCTTC. Translated, it gives CASSLRDYGYTF.

The rearrangement joins TRBV6-2 or TRBV6-3 to TRBJ1-4; D is unclear. The germline V gene encodes CDR1 MNHEY and CDR2 SVGEGT. This CDR3 has 15 amino acids. V was trimmed by 5 bases and J by 0 bases, leaving 10 bases between them. CDR3 DNA sequence: TGTGCCAGCAGTCCAACAGATGCAACTAATGAAAAACTGTTTTTT. Its translation: CASSPTDATNEKLFF.

This clone has only one observation. The chain couples TRBV18 to TRBJ2-1, with TRBD2 identical over 11 bases. The CDR3 sequence is 15 residues long. The germline gives CDR1 KGHSH, CDR2 LQKENI. J gave up 4 bases and V 4 bases, and 3 bases lay outside the gene matches. The CDR3: CASSQGLAGYNEQFF. In nucleotides, the CDR3 is TGTGCCAGCTCACAAGGACTAGCGGGTTACAATGAGCAGTTCTTC.

The V call is TRBV6-1, the J call TRBJ2-2; the D gene is possibly TRBD1 (5 bases). CDR3 length: 14 amino acids. Trimming pared 3 bases from V and 4 bases from J, leaving 9 bases between. The germline gives CDR1 MNHNS, CDR2 SASEGT. CDR3 sequence reads: CASSEWGSTGELFF. The DNA of the CDR3 is TGTGCCAGCAGTGAGTGGGGCAGCACCGGGGAGCTGTTTTTT.

The chain employs TRBV7-9 and TRBJ2-3; no firm D call. V was shortened by 5 bases and J by 2 bases, with 11 bases between the two germline ends. This CDR3 spans 14 amino acids. CDR1 SEHNR and CDR2 FQNEAQ come from the germline V gene (reference sequence). CDR3 loop: CASSISLSTDTQYF. The CDR3 DNA reads as TGTGCCAGCAGCATTAGTCTTTCCACAGATACGCAGTATTTT. Looking up the rest from reference TRBV7-9 and TRBJ2-3 gives the full variable domain: DTGVSQNPRHKITKRGQNVTFRCDPISEHNRLYWYRQTLGQGPEFLTYFQNEAQLEKSRLLSDRFSAERPKGSFSTLEIQRTEQGDSAMYLCASSISLSTDTQYFGPGTRLTVL.

The genes are TRBV5-4 and TRBJ1-1; the D is unclear. CDR1 is SGHNT, CDR2 YYREEE, per germline (reference sequence). The germline V and J ends were trimmed by 2 bases and 3 bases, with 5 bases remaining between them. The CDR3 runs 12 residues. The CDR3 DNA sequence: TGTGCCAGCAGCTTAGACTACACTGAAGCTTTCTTT. Translated, it gives CASSLDYTEAFF.

This sequence joins TRBV27 and TRBJ1-5; 10 bases are shared with TRBD1. V trimming: 7 bases; J trimming: 7 bases; junction bases outside the gene matches: 19. This CDR3 is 18 amino acids long. Germline V CDR1 and CDR2: MNHEY, SMNVEV (reference sequence). The CDR3 here is CASTPSSGDRGFIQPQHF. CDR3 in DNA: TGTGCCAGCACACCCTCGAGTGGGGACAGGGGCTTTATACAGCCCCAGCATTTT.

CDR3 DNA: TGCGCCAGCACTTCCCAGGACACCTTCATCTTCTCCTACAATGAGCAGTTCTTC. Residues: CASTSQDTFIFSYNEQFF. The V call is TRBV5-1, the J call TRBJ2-1, with D possibly matching TRBD1 (5 bases). Germline V CDR1 and CDR2: SGHRS, YFSETQ. Trimming took off 6 bases at V and 0 bases at J, with 22 bases between the two ends. The CDR3 has 18 amino acids.